This TCR beta chain stems from a study of CD8 T cells in ankylosing spondylitis. Study-level points and caveats: Relatively scarce in peripheral blood, disease-linked clones were CD8+. Made up of several highly homologous variants, a TCR beta motif appeared characteristic of ankylosing spondylitis blood.

TCRdb called the 5' RACE reads again in MiXCR, with one record for every CDR3 protein. The sample has about 480,000 distinct CDR3 sequences, under 20% seen once. This clonotype was detected a few times. The antigen remains unidentified. CDR1 and CDR2 from the germline V gene are DFQATT and SNEGSKA (reference sequence). This CDR3 region has 15 residues. Germline trimming cut 5 bases from V and 4 bases from J; bases unmatched to any gene: 8. This receptor was taken from a male donor with ankylosing spondylitis. The chain recombines TRBV20-1 with TRBJ2-3; 11 bases map to TRBD2. What was sequenced was blood, either unsorted or a sorted T cell fraction (not recorded which). Written as DNA, the CDR3 is TGCAGTGCTCCAAATAGCGGGGGGGTTCCAGATACGCAGTATTTT. Translating gives CSAPNSGGVPDTQYF.